This T cell receptor beta chain was sequenced for a study of T cell changes during pregnancy in multiple sclerosis. The protocol was immunoSEQ multiplex PCR, while the TCRdb copy is restricted to in-frame clones and leaves out a portion. In the table there are 70,000 to 95,000 clones, 90% to 95% of which are singletons. CDR1 SGHRS and CDR2 YFSETQ come from the germline V gene. The V and J ends lost 0 bases and 4 bases, in that order; junction bases with no gene match: 8. The length of the CDR3 is 18 residues. The sequenced sample was peripheral blood, obtained in the second trimester of pregnancy. The chain couples TRBV5-1 to TRBJ2-3, with 13 nucleotides matching TRBD2. The sequence came from a female donor in good health, enrolled as a control in a pregnancy study. DNA of the CDR3: TGCGCCAGCAGCTTGGGGGGGACTAGCGGGGCTTGGCCAGATACGCAGTATTTT. Its translation is CASSLGGTSGAWPDTQYF.